This T cell receptor (beta chain) was recovered during a study of T cells after yellow fever vaccination. About the study: Where fractions had low cell numbers, libraries were prepared from them with the SMART-Seq v4 Ultra Low Input RNA kit.

To note about this clonotype: Its antigen is undetermined.

Germline CDR1 and CDR2: SGHDT and YYEEEE. V lost 2 bases and J lost 3; bases outside the gene matches: 5. The CDR3 is 15 amino acids. In making TCR cDNA, 5'RACE template switching added a universal primer site and UMIs to it. TCRdb re-called the 5' RACE reads with MiXCR, one entry per CDR3 protein. The sample lists a few hundred thousand distinct CDR3 sequences, roughly 8.3% occurring once. Study outcomes and limitations: Once the booster was given, most primary-vaccination clones reappeared, at just over 95% for CD4 and more than 85% for CD8. Weaker, the secondary response peaked sooner, at day 5 versus 15.

This chain joins TRBV5-6 and TRBJ2-1; 7 nucleotides align to TRBD1. The sample in question was PBMCs, obtained 35 to 50 days after the first yellow fever vaccination. The sequence was collected from a man younger than 35 who received the YFV17D yellow fever vaccine. CDR3 DNA sequence: TGTGCCAGCAGCTTTTGGCAGGGGGTCTACAATGAGCAGTTCTTC. It translates to CASSFWQGVYNEQFF. The complete variable domain, with remaining parts taken from reference TRBV5-6 and TRBJ2-1, reads DAGVTQSPTHLIKTRGQQVTLRCSPKSGHDTVSWYQQALGQGPQFIFQYYEEEERQRGNFPDRFSGHQFPNYSSELNVNALLLGDSALYLCASSFWQGVYNEQFFGPGTRLTVL.